This TCR beta chain was captured in a study of blood T cells in healthy people across ages. Study summary: About one barcoded beta molecule per two T cells came from capture by template switching. Whole-study findings and limits: The long-lived group displayed more naive CD4+ cells, plus higher diversity, than the aged donors did. Age brought a roughly linear fall in TCR beta diversity measured per million T cells.

The second PCR ran about 6 to 12 cycles with a sample-barcoded 5' primer and J-beta primers. From the 5' RACE reads, TCRdb called clonotypes with MiXCR, one entry per CDR3 protein. The top ten clones hold 6.5% to 8.5% of a sample with around 1.7 million distinct CDR3 sequences, under 30% of them seen once. The CDR3 covers 13 residues. Trimming cost V 4 bases and J 9 bases; bases outside gene matches: 11. Germline V gives CDR1 DFQATT, CDR2 SNEGSKA (reference sequence). Ranging in age from about 6 to 100, the donors were healthy Caucasian individuals from Russia. With respect to this clonotype: Its antigen is as yet unknown.

The clonotype comes from a woman younger than 45 in good health. Sequencing input: blood. The chain combines TRBV20-1 with TRBJ2-5; 7 nucleotides align to TRBD2. CDR3 nucleotides: TGCAGTGCTACGGGACTAAGGGGCGCGGCCCAGTACTTC. Translation: CSATGLRGAAQYF.